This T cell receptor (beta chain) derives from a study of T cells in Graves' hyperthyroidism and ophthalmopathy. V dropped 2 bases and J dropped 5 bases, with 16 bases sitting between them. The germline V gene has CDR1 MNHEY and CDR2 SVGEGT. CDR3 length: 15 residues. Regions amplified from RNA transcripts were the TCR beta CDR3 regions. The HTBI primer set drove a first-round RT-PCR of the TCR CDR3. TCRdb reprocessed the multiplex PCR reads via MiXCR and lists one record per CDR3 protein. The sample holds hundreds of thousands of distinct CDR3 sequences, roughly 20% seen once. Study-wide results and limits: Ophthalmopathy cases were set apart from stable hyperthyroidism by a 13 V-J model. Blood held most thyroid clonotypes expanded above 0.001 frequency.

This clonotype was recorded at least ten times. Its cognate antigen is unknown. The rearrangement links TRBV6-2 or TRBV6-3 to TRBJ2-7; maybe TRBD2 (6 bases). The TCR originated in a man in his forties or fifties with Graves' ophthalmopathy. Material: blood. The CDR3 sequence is CASSYTFRGINEQYF. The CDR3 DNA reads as TGTGCCAGCAGTTACACTTTTCGGGGGATCAACGAGCAGTACTTC.